A single sample is the source of the 30 T cell receptor beta chains below, sequenced in a study of blood T cell repertoires in COVID-19. The protocol was immunoSEQ multiplex PCR, while the TCRdb copy is restricted to in-frame clones and leaves out a portion. The sample holds 100,000 to 150,000 clones, around nine tenths seen once. The specimen sequenced was peripheral blood. The origin of the receptors is a man in his 70s with active COVID-19.

The rearrangement joins TRBV6-6 to TRBJ2-1; 7 bases fit TRBD2. V shed 6 bases, J shed 0 bases, and the junction held 5 bases outside the gene matches. Germline V CDR1 and CDR2: MNHNY, SVGAGI (reference sequence). The CDR3 runs to 15 residues. CDR3 sequence (DNA): TGTGCCAGCAGGGCCAGCGGGAACTCCTACAATGAGCAGTTCTTC. This sequence encodes CASRASGNSYNEQFF.

The rearrangement joins TRBV3-1 (or the pseudogene TRBV3-2) to TRBJ1-1, with 11 bases fitting TRBD1. Per the germline V gene, CDR1 is LGHDT and CDR2 is YNNKEL (reference sequence). The CDR3 has 16 residues. V shed 3 bases, J shed 5 bases, and the junction held 8 bases outside the gene matches. CDR3 sequence (DNA): TGTGCCAGCAGCCAGACGGACAGGGGGCGAAGGACTGAAGCTTTCTTT. As protein: CASSQTDRGRRTEAFF.

The genes are TRBV24-1 and TRBJ2-5; 12 bases are shared with TRBD2. This CDR3 contains 18 residues. After removal of 5 bases from V and 2 bases from J, the junction contained 11 bases not matched to a gene. Germline CDR1 reads KGHDR; CDR2 reads SFDVKD. This chain's CDR3 is CATSAAGLAGWGQETQYF. The CDR3 nucleotides are TGTGCCACCAGTGCCGCCGGACTAGCGGGATGGGGTCAAGAGACCCAGTACTTC.

J is TRBJ2-1 and V is TRBV5-1; 11 bases map to TRBD2. After removal of 4 bases from V and 7 bases from J, the junction contained 4 bases not matched to a gene. The CDR3 runs to 14 residues. The germline V gene has CDR1 SGHRS and CDR2 YFSETQ. CDR3 region: CASSLAGGVNEQFF. The CDR3 nucleotides read TGCGCCAGCAGCCTAGCGGGAGGAGTTAATGAGCAGTTCTTC.

This clone has a handful of counts. This chain connects TRBV2 to TRBJ2-7; 9 positions agree with TRBD1. Germline lookup yields CDR1 SNHLY and CDR2 FYNNEI. The CDR3 consists of 15 residues. Trimming took 2 bases from V and 3 from J; bases not matched to a gene: 5. CDR3 sequence reads: CASSEPPGQGYEQYF. The CDR3 bases are TGTGCCAGCAGTGAACCTCCGGGACAGGGCTACGAGCAGTACTTC.

J is TRBJ2-2 and V is TRBV2; D is unclear. V shed 2 bases and J shed 6 bases, with 4 bases lying between them. The germline V gene encodes CDR1 SNHLY and CDR2 FYNNEI. There are 12 residues in the CDR3. CDR3: CASSEPSGELFF. As DNA, the CDR3 is TGTGCCAGCAGTGAACCTTCCGGGGAGCTGTTTTTT.

The chain uses TRBV18 and TRBJ2-3; D possibly corresponds to TRBD2 (6 bases). The length of the CDR3 is 17 residues. Germline assignment: CDR1 KGHSH and CDR2 LQKENI. Deletions cut 2 bases from V and 0 bases from J, with 15 bases between. Written as DNA, the CDR3 is TGTGCCAGCTCACCAGAAAAGGCGGGGTCGAGCACAGATACGCAGTATTTT. Amino acids: CASSPEKAGSSTDTQYF.

This clone was recorded only once. The V call is TRBV10-3, the J call TRBJ2-2; perhaps TRBD2 as D (5 bases). Trimming stripped 2 bases from V and 7 bases from J, with 11 bases between. CDR1 ENHRY and CDR2 SYGVKD come from the germline V gene. The CDR3 loop spans 14 amino acids. The CDR3 here is CAISEEEVGGELFF. In DNA, the CDR3 is TGTGCCATCAGTGAGGAGGAGGTCGGCGGGGAGCTGTTTTTT.

The chain is built from TRBV18 and TRBJ1-1; TRBD1 is a possible D gene (5 bases). Germline V gene sequence: CDR1 KGHSH, CDR2 LQKENI. The length of the CDR3 is 14 residues. V lost 3 bases to trimming and J lost 1 base, with 9 bases between them. The CDR3 is CASSPRGQNTEAFF. CDR3 nucleotides: TGTGCCAGCTCACCCCGCGGACAGAACACTGAAGCTTTCTTT.

The chain combines TRBV10-1 with TRBJ2-2; 8 bases are shared with TRBD1. The CDR3 spans 16 residues. Trimming took 3 bases from V and 6 from J; bases not matched to a gene: 9. CDR1 is WNHNN and CDR2 is SYGVQD in the germline V gene (reference sequence). CDR3 sequence reads: CASSDPGQGKPGELFF. CDR3 in DNA: TGCGCCAGCAGTGACCCCGGACAGGGTAAACCCGGGGAGCTGTTTTTT.

The gene calls are TRBV14 and TRBJ2-7; D unresolved. The CDR3 is 13 amino acids. Per the germline V gene, CDR1 is SGHDN and CDR2 is FVKESK. V was clipped by 1 base and J by 0 bases, with 4 bases between them. CDR3 DNA sequence: TGTGCCAGCAGCCAAGGACTCTCCTACGAGCAGTACTTC. Amino acids: CASSQGLSYEQYF.

The gene calls are TRBV10-1 and TRBJ2-7; the D gene is possibly TRBD1 (6 bases). CDR1 is WNHNN and CDR2 is SYGVQD in the germline V gene (reference sequence). CDR3 length equals 15 residues. The V gene lost 5 bases and the J gene lost 0 bases, with 14 bases spanning the gap. The CDR3 protein is CASSPGTPPSYEQYF. In DNA, the CDR3 is TGCGCCAGCAGTCCCGGGACACCTCCCTCCTACGAGCAGTACTTC.

The V call is TRBV5-1, the J call TRBJ1-4; 7 bases line up with TRBD1. The junction had 10 bases not matched to a gene; V was cut back by 4 bases and J by 4 bases. Germline V lookup: CDR1 SGHRS, CDR2 YFSETQ. This CDR3 comprises 16 residues. CDR3 protein: CASSIQGSGNNEKLFF. The CDR3 DNA is TGCGCCAGCAGCATACAGGGGAGTGGGAATAATGAAAAACTGTTTTTT.

CDR3 amino acids: CAISEPGLAGAGHEQYF. The CDR3 DNA follows: TGTGCCATCAGTGAGCCGGGACTAGCGGGAGCAGGACACGAGCAGTACTTC. The rearrangement links TRBV10-3 to TRBJ2-7, with 14 bases fitting TRBD2. The CDR3 covers 17 residues. The germline gives CDR1 ENHRY, CDR2 SYGVKD. With 2 bases clipped from V and 5 bases from J, the junction kept 8 bases outside the gene matches.

This chain connects TRBV7-7 to TRBJ2-1; D is uncertain. This CDR3 is 15 amino acids long. V was pared by 3 bases and J by 1 base, with 10 bases between. The germline V gene has CDR1 SSHAT and CDR2 FNYEAQ (reference sequence). CDR3 coding DNA: TGTGCCAGCAGCTTTTCGCTAGAATCCTACAATGAGCAGTTCTTC. It translates to CASSFSLESYNEQFF.

This clone was observed once. The V call is TRBV24-1, the J call TRBJ2-7; D might be TRBD2 (5 bases). CDR1 KGHDR and CDR2 SFDVKD come from the germline V gene. V was cut by 9 bases and J by 3 bases, with 14 bases left in between. The CDR3 is 13 residues long. CDR3 region: CATPPGEYYEQYF. For the CDR3, the DNA is TGTGCCACCCCCCCCGGGGAGTACTACGAGCAGTACTTC.

This chain uses TRBV4-3 with TRBJ2-3, with 7 bases that match TRBD1. The CDR3 contains 16 residues. V was pared by 4 bases and J by 1 base, with 8 bases of the junction left unmatched. The germline CDR1 and CDR2 sequences are LGHNA and YSLEER. CDR3 region: CASSLNRGSRTDTQYF. Here the CDR3 DNA reads TGCGCCAGCAGCCTTAACAGGGGTTCCCGCACAGATACGCAGTATTTT.

The gene calls are TRBV21-1 and TRBJ2-7; no check of the table's D call, TRBD2, against the DNA was made. TRBV21-1 is given as a pseudogene. This CDR3 spans 16 amino acids. The CDR3: CASSKASGEVSYEQYF. CDR3 DNA sequence: TGTGCCAGCAGCAAAGCTTCGGGGGAGGTCTCCTACGAGCAGTACTTC.

The rearrangement uses TRBV6-5 and TRBJ1-3; possible D gene TRBD1, 5 bases. V was shortened by 6 bases and J by 4 bases, with 16 bases between the two germline ends. Germline V gives CDR1 MNHEY, CDR2 SVGAGI. The CDR3 loop spans 15 amino acids. CDR3 DNA sequence: TGTGCCAGCAGCGCTACGGGTTCAGGGGGAAACACCATATATTTT. Translating it yields CASSATGSGGNTIYF.

This rearrangement joins TRBV18 to TRBJ2-7; tentative D call: TRBD1 (5 bases). Germline lookup yields CDR1 KGHSH and CDR2 LQKENI. CDR3 length equals 15 residues. Trimming cost V 1 base and J 6 bases, with 16 bases left between them. The CDR3 sequence: CASSPRSDTSSEQYF. CDR3 DNA: TGTGCCAGCTCACCACGGTCGGACACATCTTCCGAGCAGTACTTC.

This clone has only one observation. This chain connects TRBV6-5 to TRBJ1-6; 10 nucleotides match TRBD1. The CDR3 has 15 amino acids. Germline-derived CDR1 and CDR2 are MNHEY and SVGAGI. With 7 bases clipped from V and 8 bases from J, the junction kept 8 bases outside the gene matches. CDR3 DNA sequence: TGTGCCAGCAAGAGACAGGGGGCTAAGGATTCACCCCTCCACTTT. This encodes CASKRQGAKDSPLHF.

This chain joins TRBV10-2 and TRBJ1-2, with 11 bases aligning to TRBD1. From germline, CDR1 is WSHSY and CDR2 SAAADI. The CDR3 has 16 amino acids. V lost 5 bases and J lost 4; bases outside the gene matches: 9. CDR3 sequence: CASSRTGGPEGYGYTF. In DNA, the CDR3 is TGCGCCAGCAGTCGGACAGGGGGCCCTGAAGGCTATGGCTACACCTTC.

The chain employs TRBV4-2 and TRBJ2-6; 7 nucleotides line up with TRBD2. Germline CDR1 LGHNA, CDR2 YNFKEQ. The CDR3 spans 18 residues. V was pared by 0 bases and J by 0 bases, with 5 bases of the junction left unmatched. CDR3 loop: CASSQEAAGISGANVLTF. In DNA, the CDR3 is TGTGCCAGCAGCCAAGAGGCAGCGGGGATCTCTGGGGCCAACGTCCTGACTTTC.

The J gene is TRBJ2-1, the V gene TRBV6-2 or TRBV6-3; D not resolved. Trimming took 6 bases from V and 7 from J, leaving 13 bases between them. Germline V lookup: CDR1 MNHEY, CDR2 SVGEGT. The CDR3 is made up of 13 amino acids. This chain's CDR3 is CASSKYNINEQFF. The CDR3 coding sequence is TGTGCCAGCAGCAAATACAACATTAATGAGCAGTTCTTC.

The chain couples TRBV7-2 to TRBJ2-4; D perhaps matches TRBD1 (5 bases). Trimming removed 5 bases at V and 0 bases at J, with 14 bases between. The CDR3 length is 16 residues. The germline V gene has CDR1 SGHTA and CDR2 FQGNSA. DNA of the CDR3: TGTGCCAGCAGCCCTAGGGGCGGTATAGCCAAAAACATTCAGTACTTC. This gives the protein CASSPRGGIAKNIQYF.

This chain links TRBV7-2 with TRBJ2-2, with 8 nucleotides matching TRBD2. This CDR3 region has 17 residues. Germline V gene lookup returns CDR1 SGHTA and CDR2 FQGNSA. J gave up 4 bases and V 0 bases, and 7 bases lay outside the gene matches. The CDR3 loop reads CASSLAQAGVSTGELFF. The CDR3 region has the DNA TGTGCCAGCAGCTTAGCGCAAGCGGGAGTTAGCACCGGGGAGCTGTTTTTT. Complete variable domain (other parts from reference TRBV7-2 and TRBJ2-2): GAGVSQSPSNKVTEKGKDVELRCDPISGHTALYWYRQSLGQGLEFLIYFQGNSAPDKSGLPSDRFSAERTGGSVSTLTIQRTQQEDSAVYLCASSLAQAGVSTGELFFGEGSRLTVL.

In its sample, this clone was seen once. This chain connects TRBV3-1 (or the pseudogene TRBV3-2) to TRBJ2-7, with D tentatively TRBD1 (6 bases). Trimming shortened V by 4 bases and J by 5 bases, and 12 bases separated the two germline ends. Germline assignment: CDR1 LGHDT and CDR2 YNNKEL (reference sequence). The CDR3 consists of 13 residues. CDR3 residues: CASSRSQGNEQYF. The CDR3 coding sequence is TGTGCCAGCAGCCGCTCACAGGGTAACGAGCAGTACTTC.

The V call is TRBV28, the J call TRBJ1-2, with D hard to call. V shed 2 bases and J shed 5 bases, with 9 bases lying between them. The CDR3 has 13 residues. Germline V gene sequence: CDR1 MDHEN, CDR2 SYDVKM. The CDR3 sequence is CASSLAVGYGYTF. In DNA form, the CDR3 reads TGTGCCAGCAGTTTAGCGGTTGGGTATGGCTACACCTTC.

This clone was seen a few times. The rearrangement joins TRBV7-9 to TRBJ1-1; 7 bases agree with TRBD1. The germline gives CDR1 SEHNR, CDR2 FQNEAQ (reference sequence). Losses at the gene ends were 5 bases for V and 1 base for J; bases not matched to a gene: 13. This CDR3 is 17 amino acids long. In DNA, the CDR3 is TGTGCCAGCAGCCCGAGGGGACAGTTGAAACGGAACACTGAAGCTTTCTTT. This encodes CASSPRGQLKRNTEAFF.

This clone occurred many times. Other DNA sequences in this sample translate to the same CDR3. V and J are TRBV3-1 (or the pseudogene TRBV3-2) and TRBJ2-1; 9 nucleotides align to TRBD2. Germline values: CDR1 LGHDT, CDR2 YNNKEL (reference sequence). V shed 4 bases and J 3 bases; nucleotides not matched to a gene: 4. The length of the CDR3 is 15 residues. CDR3 sequence reads: CASSLGSGSYNEQFF. Written as DNA, the CDR3 is TGTGCCAGCAGCCTCGGTAGCGGGAGCTACAATGAGCAGTTCTTC.